The present T cell receptor (beta chain) was sequenced within a study of CD8+ T cells in alopecia areata. Treatment given: oral pan-JAK inhibitor, 5-10 mg twice daily. This clone was recorded only once. The junction had 7 bases not matched to a gene; V was cut back by 1 base and J by 5 bases. Germline CDR1 and CDR2: SGDLS and YYNGEE. CDR3 length: 15 amino acids. RNA was extracted and reverse transcribed into cDNA as the sequencing template. Clones were sequenced by immunoSEQ multiplex PCR, and TCRdb holds only the in-frame ones, with some missing. This table holds about 110,000 clones, less than 75% found once.

The sample in question was CD8+ T cells sorted from blood, obtained at week 24, from a patient treated with tofacitinib. The source is a human donor with alopecia areata. V is TRBV9 and J is TRBJ2-7; 9 bases align to TRBD2. In DNA form, the CDR3 reads TGTGCCAGCAGCGTACGCGGGGGGGCAAGCCACGAGCAGTACTTC. Amino acids: CASSVRGGASHEQYF.